These 24 T cell receptor beta chains share one sample of origin, sequenced in a study of T cells after posttransplantation cyclophosphamide. Using immunoSEQ multiplex PCR, the repertoire was profiled, and TCRdb retains in-frame clones only, with some absent. The specimen has 41,000 or so clones, none found just once. The sequenced sample was PBMCs. Receptor source: a man aged 25 to 45 in good health and a related stem cell transplant donor.

In this sample, this clone turned up a few times. The V gene is TRBV6-5, the J gene TRBJ2-4, with unresolved D. Trimming cost V 9 bases and J 13 bases, with 13 bases left between them. The germline gives CDR1 MNHEY, CDR2 SVGAGI. The CDR3 is 10 amino acids. The DNA for the CDR3 is TGTGCCAGTATCTTGGTACAGCAGTACTTC. Its translation is CASILVQQYF.

This clone was found many times. This rearrangement joins TRBV18 to TRBJ2-7; 11 positions match TRBD2. Germline values: CDR1 KGHSH, CDR2 LQKENI. Losses at the gene ends were 6 bases for V and 1 base for J; bases not matched to a gene: 8. The CDR3 consists of 16 residues. The DNA of the CDR3 is TGTGCCAGCTCCGAAGAACTAGCGGGGGAGTCCTACGAGCAGTACTTC. It translates to CASSEELAGESYEQYF.

At least ten counts were recorded for this clone. V usage is TRBV5-4 and J usage is TRBJ2-7; the match to TRBD1 covers 10 bases. From germline, CDR1 is SGHNT and CDR2 YYREEE (reference sequence). Trimming removed 4 bases from V and 5 bases from J; junction bases left unmatched: 9. The CDR3 contains 15 residues. The CDR3 here is CASSPDRGLRDEQYF. DNA of the CDR3: TGTGCCAGCAGCCCAGACAGGGGGCTTCGGGACGAGCAGTACTTC.

This clone was seen at least ten times. This chain joins TRBV28 and TRBJ1-2, with D perhaps matching TRBD1 (6 bases). Germline CDR1 is MDHEN and CDR2 is SYDVKM. Trimming left V 3 bases short and J 7 bases short, with 12 bases between. This CDR3 is 13 amino acids long. The CDR3 DNA reads as TGTGCCAGCAGTTTGTTCAGGGGAATTGGCTACACCTTC. Its translation: CASSLFRGIGYTF.

This clone has a count of ten or more. The chain couples TRBV6-2 or TRBV6-3 to TRBJ1-1, with D perhaps matching TRBD1 (6 bases). Per the germline V gene, CDR1 is MNHEY and CDR2 is SVGEGT. V lost 7 bases and J 4 bases, leaving 25 bases between the germline ends. The CDR3 contains 17 residues. The DNA for the CDR3 is TGTGCCAGCATTAAAGCTTCCCGACAGGTAAGGAGCACTGAAGCTTTCTTT. This gives the protein CASIKASRQVRSTEAFF.

This clone has at least ten counts. The chain combines TRBV28 with TRBJ2-1; 15 bases are shared with TRBD2. Looked up from germline, CDR1 is MDHEN and CDR2 is SYDVKM. After removal of 6 bases from V and 2 bases from J, the junction contained 2 bases not matched to a gene. The CDR3 is made up of 16 amino acids. The CDR3 here is CASSRTSGGAYNEQFF. CDR3 DNA sequence: TGTGCCAGCAGCCGGACTAGCGGGGGGGCCTACAATGAGCAGTTCTTC. The entire variable domain, with the rest obtained from reference TRBV28 and TRBJ2-1, is as follows: DVKVTQSSRYLVKRTGEKVFLECVQDMDHENMFWYRQDPGLGLRLIYFSYDVKMKEKGDIPEGYSVSREKKERFSLILESASTNQTSMYLCASSRTSGGAYNEQFFGPGTRLTVL.

This clone has at least ten counts. J is TRBJ2-7 and V is TRBV5-1; 9 nucleotides agree with TRBD1. This CDR3 region has 16 residues. Losses at the gene ends were 0 bases for V and 0 bases for J; bases not matched to a gene: 4. Per germline, CDR1 SGHRS and CDR2 YFSETQ. CDR3 DNA sequence: TGCGCCAGCAGCTTGGGAGGGACAGGGAGCTCCTACGAGCAGTACTTC. Translating it yields CASSLGGTGSSYEQYF.

This clone was detected many times. The J gene is TRBJ2-1, the V gene TRBV10-3; no clear D gene. Trimming stripped 0 bases from V and 8 bases from J, with 20 bases between. Looked up from germline, CDR1 is ENHRY and CDR2 is SYGVKD. The CDR3 covers 17 residues. CDR3 bases: TGTGCCATCAGTGAGTCGTTTCAGACCCCGAGCGACTATGAGCAGTTCTTC. Translation: CAISESFQTPSDYEQFF.

This clone showed up many times. The chain uses TRBV19 and TRBJ1-5, with TRBD1 as a possible D gene (6 bases). The CDR3 is 14 amino acids. Germline CDR1 and CDR2: LNHDA and SQIVND (reference sequence). V lost 7 bases and J lost 5, with 15 bases in between. CDR3 sequence: CASTENRDHQPQHF. The CDR3 nucleotides read TGTGCCAGTACCGAGAACAGGGACCATCAGCCCCAGCATTTT.

This clone was counted ten times or more. V gene TRBV15 combines with J gene TRBJ2-6; D is ambiguous. Germline CDR1 LNHNV, CDR2 YYDKDF (reference sequence). V gave up 5 bases and J gave up 4 bases, with 9 bases separating them. The length of the CDR3 is 14 residues. The CDR3 bases are TGTGCCACCAGCGCCAGGTCCGGGGCCAACGTCCTGACTTTC. Translated, it gives CATSARSGANVLTF.

This chain uses TRBV6-1 with TRBJ2-7, with 8 bases lining up with TRBD2. V lost 2 bases to trimming and J lost 5 bases; unmatched junction nucleotides: 8. This CDR3 has 15 amino acids. From germline, CDR1 is MNHNS and CDR2 SASEGT. In nucleotides, the CDR3 is TGTGCCAGCAGTGAATTCGGGGGGGGGCACAACGAGCAGTACTTC. Its protein is CASSEFGGGHNEQYF.

This clone was seen more than once but under ten times. The V and J genes are TRBV15 and TRBJ1-3; perhaps TRBD1 as D (5 bases). Per the germline V gene, CDR1 is LNHNV and CDR2 is YYDKDF (reference sequence). Trimming cost V 0 bases and J 4 bases, with 13 bases left between them. The CDR3 extends over 16 amino acids. CDR3 region: CATSRDLAGSGNTIYF. The CDR3 DNA is TGTGCCACCAGCAGAGATTTGGCAGGGTCCGGAAACACCATATATTTT.

This clone was counted at least ten times. V is TRBV7-8 and J is TRBJ2-7; TRBD2 matches at 7 bases. The germline gives CDR1 SGHVS, CDR2 FQNEAQ. J was trimmed by 1 base and V by 6 bases; bases with no gene match: 3. The CDR3 covers 13 residues. Written as DNA, the CDR3 is TGTGCCAGCAGTCTAGCGGATTCCTACGAGCAGTACTTC. Its protein product is CASSLADSYEQYF.

This clone was recorded many times. The genes are TRBV11-3 and TRBJ2-2; D is undetermined. The V and J ends lost 6 bases and 1 base respectively, with 6 bases between them. Per germline, CDR1 SGHNT and CDR2 YENEEA. The CDR3 has 13 amino acids. The CDR3 coding sequence is TGTGCCAGCAGTCAGGAGAACACCGGGGAGCTGTTTTTT. Translation gives CASSQENTGELFF.

This clone was seen many times. J is TRBJ2-7 and V is TRBV6-5; TRBD1 matches at 7 bases. From germline, CDR1 is MNHEY and CDR2 SVGAGI. The ends lost 5 bases at V and 3 bases at J; junction bases unmatched: 7. This CDR3 is built from 14 residues. This chain's CDR3 is CASSIFRDSYEQYF. CDR3 coding DNA: TGTGCCAGCAGTATATTCCGGGACAGCTACGAGCAGTACTTC.

Many counts were recorded for this clone. The V call is TRBV5-1, the J call TRBJ1-1; D may be TRBD1 (5 bases). Between the trimmed V and J ends, which lost 2 bases and 5 bases, there was a span of 16 bases. The CDR3 runs to 15 residues. Looked up from germline, CDR1 is SGHRS and CDR2 is YFSETQ. The CDR3 sequence: CASSLGVLKATEAFF. As DNA, the CDR3 is TGCGCCAGCAGCTTAGGGGTTCTGAAGGCGACTGAAGCTTTCTTT.

This clone came up many times. The gene calls are TRBV6-1 and TRBJ2-7; possibly TRBD1 for D (6 bases). This CDR3 region has 12 residues. CDR1 and CDR2 from the germline V gene are MNHNS and SASEGT. V was trimmed by 6 bases and J by 5 bases, leaving 11 bases between them. The CDR3 nucleotides read TGTGCCAGCAGGAAGGACAGCCACGAGCAGTACTTC. It yields the protein CASRKDSHEQYF.

This clone has a count of ten or more. This chain joins TRBV5-1 and TRBJ2-1; TRBD1 aligns across 8 bases. This CDR3 spans 13 amino acids. V dropped 1 base and J dropped 6; count of bases not matched to a gene: 0. Germline lookup yields CDR1 SGHRS and CDR2 YFSETQ. CDR3 DNA: TGCGCCAGCAGCTTGACAGGGGGCAATGAGCAGTTCTTC. Protein sequence: CASSLTGGNEQFF.

The sample holds many counts of this clone. The rearrangement joins TRBV7-2 to TRBJ2-7; 9 nucleotides align to TRBD1. CDR1 is SGHTA, CDR2 FQGNSA, per germline. The ends lost 6 bases at V and 2 bases at J; junction bases unmatched: 5. The CDR3 is made up of 14 amino acids. The CDR3 sequence: CASRPGTGTYEQYF. In DNA form, the CDR3 reads TGTGCCAGCAGACCCGGGACAGGGACCTACGAGCAGTACTTC.

This clone was counted only a few times. The chain joins TRBV5-1 to TRBJ2-5; TRBD2 aligns across 12 bases. Trimming took 3 bases from V and 5 from J; bases not matched to a gene: 2. Germline CDR1 reads SGHRS; CDR2 reads YFSETQ. The CDR3 totals 14 residues. In nucleotides, the CDR3 is TGCGCCAGCAGCTCTAGCGGGGGGGCCGAGACCCAGTACTTC. Amino acid sequence: CASSSSGGAETQYF.

A few counts support this clone. The chain employs TRBV6-5 and TRBJ1-6, with 7 positions matching TRBD1. J lost 7 bases, V lost 6 bases, and 6 bases had no gene match. CDR1 and CDR2 (germline): MNHEY, SVGAGI. The CDR3 has 14 amino acids. CDR3 residues: CASSRDSENSPLHF. CDR3 sequence (DNA): TGTGCCAGCAGCCGGGACAGCGAGAATTCACCCCTCCACTTT.

In its sample, this clone was seen many times. The V gene is TRBV6-2 or TRBV6-3, the J gene TRBJ2-3, with 7 bases lining up with TRBD2. The CDR3 is 16 residues long. Per germline, CDR1 MNHEY and CDR2 SVGEGT. The trim removed 2 bases at V and 5 bases at J, leaving 10 bases unmatched. DNA for the CDR3: TGTGCCAGCAGTTACGGTCAGCGGGGTGACATAGATACGCAGTATTTT. Amino acid sequence: CASSYGQRGDIDTQYF.

This clone was recorded many times. This chain joins TRBV5-1 and TRBJ2-7, with D tentatively TRBD1 (6 bases). From germline, CDR1 is SGHRS and CDR2 YFSETQ. The CDR3 loop spans 14 amino acids. V was trimmed by 5 bases and J by 6 bases, leaving 18 bases between them. The CDR3 DNA reads TGCGCCAGCAGACCCCGACAGGAATGGACCGAGCAGTACTTC. Amino acid sequence: CASRPRQEWTEQYF.

This clone came up many times. V usage is TRBV5-1 and J usage is TRBJ2-7, with D hard to call. The V gene lost 0 bases and the J gene lost 4 bases, with 11 bases spanning the gap. Per germline, CDR1 SGHRS and CDR2 YFSETQ. The CDR3 runs 14 residues. CDR3: CASSLGSNRYEQYF. CDR3 DNA sequence: TGCGCCAGCAGCTTGGGCAGTAATCGTTACGAGCAGTACTTC. The full variable domain, completed using reference TRBV5-1 and TRBJ2-7, is KAGVTQTPRYLIKTRGQQVTLSCSPISGHRSVSWYQQTPGQGLQFLFEYFSETQRNKGNFPGRFSGRQFSNSRSEMNVSTLELGDSALYLCASSLGSNRYEQYFGPGTRLTVT.